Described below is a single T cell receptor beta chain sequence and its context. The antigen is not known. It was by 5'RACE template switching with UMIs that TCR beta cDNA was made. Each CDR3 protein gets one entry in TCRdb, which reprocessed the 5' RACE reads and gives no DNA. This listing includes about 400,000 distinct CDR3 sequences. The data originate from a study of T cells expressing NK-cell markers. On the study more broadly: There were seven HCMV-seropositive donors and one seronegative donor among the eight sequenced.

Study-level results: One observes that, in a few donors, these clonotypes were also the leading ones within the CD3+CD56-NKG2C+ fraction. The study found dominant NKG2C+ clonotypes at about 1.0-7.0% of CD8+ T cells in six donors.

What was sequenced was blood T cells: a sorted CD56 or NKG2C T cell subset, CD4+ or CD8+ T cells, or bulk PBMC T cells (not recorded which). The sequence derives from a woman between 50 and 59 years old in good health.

The CDR3 spells CASSQTLAGAGYEQYF. The rearrangement joins TRBV7-9 to TRBJ2-7; TCRdb's assignment of TRBD2 cannot be checked, as there is no DNA. In germline, CDR1 is SEHNR, CDR2 FQNEAQ (reference sequence). The CDR3 contains 16 residues.